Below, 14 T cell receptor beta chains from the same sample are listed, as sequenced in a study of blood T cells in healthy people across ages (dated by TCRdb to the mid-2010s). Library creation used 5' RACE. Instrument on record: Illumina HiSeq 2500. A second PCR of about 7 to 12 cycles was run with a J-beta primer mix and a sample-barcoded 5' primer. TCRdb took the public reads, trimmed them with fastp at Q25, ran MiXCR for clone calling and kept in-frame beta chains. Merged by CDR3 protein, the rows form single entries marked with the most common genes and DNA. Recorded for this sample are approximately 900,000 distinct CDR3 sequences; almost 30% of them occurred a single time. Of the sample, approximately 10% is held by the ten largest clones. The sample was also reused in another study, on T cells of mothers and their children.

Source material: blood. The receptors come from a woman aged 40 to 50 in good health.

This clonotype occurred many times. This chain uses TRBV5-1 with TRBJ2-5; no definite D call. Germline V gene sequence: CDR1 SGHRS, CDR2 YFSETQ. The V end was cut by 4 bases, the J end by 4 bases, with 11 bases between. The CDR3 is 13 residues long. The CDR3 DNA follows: TGCGCCAGCAGCCGTCAATTTAGAGAGACCCAGTACTTC. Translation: CASSRQFRETQYF.

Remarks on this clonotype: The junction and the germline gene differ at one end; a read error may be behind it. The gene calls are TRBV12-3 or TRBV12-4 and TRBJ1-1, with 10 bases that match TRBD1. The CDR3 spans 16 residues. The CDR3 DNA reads TGTGCCAGCAGTTCCGCCCTGGGACAGGGGTACACTAAAGCTTTCTTT. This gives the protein CASSSALGQGYTKAFF.

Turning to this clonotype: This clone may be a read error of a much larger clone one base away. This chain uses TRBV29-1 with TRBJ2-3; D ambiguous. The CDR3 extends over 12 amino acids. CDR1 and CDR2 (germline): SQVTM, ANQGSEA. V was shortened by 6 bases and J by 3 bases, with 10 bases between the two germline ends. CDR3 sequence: CSVPVGTDTQYF. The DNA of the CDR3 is TGCAGCGTCCCAGTGGGGACAGATACGCAGTATTTT.

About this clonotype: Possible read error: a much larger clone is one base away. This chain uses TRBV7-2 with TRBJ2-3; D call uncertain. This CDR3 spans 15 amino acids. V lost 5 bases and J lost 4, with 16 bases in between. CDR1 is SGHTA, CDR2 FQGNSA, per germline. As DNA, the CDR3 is TGTGCCAGCAGCCCGCACTACCTGAGCGCAGATACGCAGTATTTT. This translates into CASSPHYLSADTQYF.

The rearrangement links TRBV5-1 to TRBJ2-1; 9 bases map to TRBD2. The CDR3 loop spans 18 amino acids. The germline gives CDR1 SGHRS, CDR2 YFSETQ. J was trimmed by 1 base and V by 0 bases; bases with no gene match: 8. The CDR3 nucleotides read TGCGCCAGCAGCTTGGGTTATGTTAGCGGGAGTTCCTACAATGAGCAGTTCTTC. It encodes CASSLGYVSGSSYNEQFF.

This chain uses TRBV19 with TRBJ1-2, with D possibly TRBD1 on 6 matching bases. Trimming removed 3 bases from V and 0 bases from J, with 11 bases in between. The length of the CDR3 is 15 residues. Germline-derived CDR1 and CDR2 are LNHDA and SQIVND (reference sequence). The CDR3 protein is CASSIIEGANYGYTF. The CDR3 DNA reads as TGTGCCAGTAGTATTATCGAGGGGGCTAACTATGGCTACACCTTC.

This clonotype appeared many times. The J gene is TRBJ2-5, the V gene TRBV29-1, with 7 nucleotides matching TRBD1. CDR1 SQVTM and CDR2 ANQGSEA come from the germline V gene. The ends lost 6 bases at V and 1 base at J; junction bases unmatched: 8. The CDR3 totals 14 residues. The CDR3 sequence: CSVATGAIQETQYF. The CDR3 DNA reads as TGCAGCGTAGCCACAGGGGCCATCCAAGAGACCCAGTACTTC.

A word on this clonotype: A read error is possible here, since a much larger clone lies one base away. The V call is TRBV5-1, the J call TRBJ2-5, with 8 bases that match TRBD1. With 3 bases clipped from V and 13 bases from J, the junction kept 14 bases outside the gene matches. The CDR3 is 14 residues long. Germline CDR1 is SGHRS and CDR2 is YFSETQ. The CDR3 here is CASSYSTGEYERYF. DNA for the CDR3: TGCGCCAGCAGCTACTCGACAGGGGAATACGAGCGGTACTTC.

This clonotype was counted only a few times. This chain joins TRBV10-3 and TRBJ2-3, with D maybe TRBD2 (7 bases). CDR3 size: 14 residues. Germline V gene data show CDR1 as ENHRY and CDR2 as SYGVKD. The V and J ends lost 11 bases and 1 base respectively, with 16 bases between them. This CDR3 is CARSWGGGTDTQYF. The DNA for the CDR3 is TGTGCCCGATCTTGGGGGGGCGGCACAGATACGCAGTATTTT.

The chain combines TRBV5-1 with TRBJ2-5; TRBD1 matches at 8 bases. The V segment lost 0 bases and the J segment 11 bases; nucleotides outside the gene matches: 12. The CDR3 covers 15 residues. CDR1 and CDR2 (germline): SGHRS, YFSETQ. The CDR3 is CASSLGTGSSYGQYF. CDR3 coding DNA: TGCGCCAGCAGCTTGGGGACAGGGTCTTCGTACGGGCAGTACTTC.

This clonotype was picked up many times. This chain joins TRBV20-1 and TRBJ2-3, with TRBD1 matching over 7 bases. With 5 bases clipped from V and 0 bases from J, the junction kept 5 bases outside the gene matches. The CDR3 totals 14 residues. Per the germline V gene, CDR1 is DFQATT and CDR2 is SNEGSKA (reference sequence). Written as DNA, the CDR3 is TGCAGTGCTCAACAGGGGCCGAGCACAGATACGCAGTATTTT. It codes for CSAQQGPSTDTQYF.

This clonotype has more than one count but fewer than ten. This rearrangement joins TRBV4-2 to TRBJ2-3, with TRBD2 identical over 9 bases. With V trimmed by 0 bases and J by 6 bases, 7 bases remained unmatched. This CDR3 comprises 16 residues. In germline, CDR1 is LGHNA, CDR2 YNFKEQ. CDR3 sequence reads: CASSQEGLAFFDTQYF. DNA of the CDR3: TGTGCCAGCAGCCAAGAGGGACTAGCTTTTTTCGATACGCAGTATTTT.

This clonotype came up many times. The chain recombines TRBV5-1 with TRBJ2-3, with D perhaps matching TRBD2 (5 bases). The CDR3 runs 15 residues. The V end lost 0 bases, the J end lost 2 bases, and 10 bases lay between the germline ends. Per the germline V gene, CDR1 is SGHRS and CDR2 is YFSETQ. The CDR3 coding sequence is TGCGCCAGCAGCTTGGGAGGGAAACACACAGATACGCAGTATTTT. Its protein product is CASSLGGKHTDTQYF.

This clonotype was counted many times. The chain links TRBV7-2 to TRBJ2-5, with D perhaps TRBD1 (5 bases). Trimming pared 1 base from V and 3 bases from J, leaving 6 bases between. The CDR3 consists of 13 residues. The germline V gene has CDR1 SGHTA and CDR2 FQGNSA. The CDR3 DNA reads TGTGCCAGCAGCTTAGTGACAGAAGAGACCCAGTACTTC. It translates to CASSLVTEETQYF.